A selection of T cell receptor beta chains follows, all from one sample in a study of metastatic and nonmetastatic thyroid tumors. TCRdb re-called clones from the PCR reads using MiXCR. The sample holds about 4,700 clones, approximately 20% seen once. Material for sequencing was tumor tissue. The receptor source for this set is a male donor with papillary thyroid cancer or a benign thyroid nodule (not recorded which). Some clones in this sample may be carry-over from other donors' samples. The CDR3 runs from the conserved cysteine through the conserved F or W. The D gene is left open where the match is weak. Rows give clone size only sometimes, using once, few, many, or a class for an expanded clone.

J: TRBJ2-2
size: few
length: 15
D: .
V: TRBV10-1
CDR3: CASSEVAANTGELFF
DNA: TGCGCCAGCAGTGAGGTGGCAGCTAACACCGGGGAGCTGTTTTTT

J: TRBJ2-5
size: few
length: 12
D: .
V: TRBV12-3/TRBV12-4
CDR3: CASSPRGETQYF
DNA: TGTGCCAGCAGTCCTAGGGGGGAGACCCAGTACTTC

J: TRBJ1-1
size: medium-sized
length: 13
D: .
V: TRBV24-1
CDR3: CATSDLGDSEAFF
DNA: TGTGCCACCAGTGACCTGGGGGATTCTGAAGCTTTCTTT

J: TRBJ1-2
size: medium-sized
length: 10
D: .
V: TRBV29-1
CDR3: CSVDSYGYTF
DNA: TGCAGCGTTGACAGCTATGGCTACACCTTC

J: TRBJ1-1
size: .
length: 16
D: .
V: TRBV6-2/TRBV6-3
CDR3: CASSYRRRGGGFEAFF
DNA: TGTGCCAGCAGTTACAGGCGCAGGGGCGGGGGATTTGAAGCTTTCTTT

J: TRBJ2-3
size: .
length: 15
D: .
V: TRBV4-1
CDR3: CASSQPGQGSDKQYF
DNA: TGCGCCAGCAGCCAACCAGGGCAGGGTTCAGATAAGCAGTATTTT

J: TRBJ2-1
size: large
length: 13
D: .
V: TRBV6-1
CDR3: CASSDFGYVEQFF
DNA: TGTGCCAGCAGTGATTTCGGGTACGTCGAGCAGTTCTTC

J: TRBJ1-6
size: medium-sized
length: 14
D: TRBD1
V: TRBV30
CDR3: CAWSVVTGGSPLHF
DNA: TGTGCCTGGAGTGTAGTAACAGGGGGTTCACCCCTCCACTTT

J: TRBJ1-2
size: .
length: 14
D: .
V: TRBV6-1
CDR3: CASSPGPQNYGYTF
DNA: TGTGCCAGCAGTCCGGGGCCGCAAAACTATGGCTACACCTTC

J: TRBJ2-5
size: .
length: 10
D: .
V: TRBV6-1
CDR3: CASRKETQYF
DNA: TGTGCCAGCAGAAAAGAGACCCAGTACTTC

J: TRBJ2-5
size: medium-sized
length: 15
D: TRBD1
V: TRBV9
CDR3: CASSGGQGAGETQYF
DNA: TGTGCCAGCAGCGGGGGACAGGGGGCCGGAGAGACCCAGTACTTC

J: TRBJ2-3
size: few
length: 17
D: .
V: TRBV28
CDR3: CASSPRFRDRRTDTQYF
DNA: TGTGCCAGCAGTCCAAGATTCCGGGACCGACGCACAGATACGCAGTATTTT

J: TRBJ2-7
size: once
length: 17
D: TRBD2
V: TRBV7-3
CDR3: CASSITSGSSSSYEQYF
DNA: TGTGCCAGCAGCATAACTAGCGGGTCCTCGAGCTCCTACGAGCAGTACTTC

J: TRBJ1-4
size: medium-sized
length: 13
D: .
V: TRBV28
CDR3: CASIGGTNEKLFF
DNA: TGTGCCAGCATCGGAGGGACTAATGAAAAACTGTTTTTT